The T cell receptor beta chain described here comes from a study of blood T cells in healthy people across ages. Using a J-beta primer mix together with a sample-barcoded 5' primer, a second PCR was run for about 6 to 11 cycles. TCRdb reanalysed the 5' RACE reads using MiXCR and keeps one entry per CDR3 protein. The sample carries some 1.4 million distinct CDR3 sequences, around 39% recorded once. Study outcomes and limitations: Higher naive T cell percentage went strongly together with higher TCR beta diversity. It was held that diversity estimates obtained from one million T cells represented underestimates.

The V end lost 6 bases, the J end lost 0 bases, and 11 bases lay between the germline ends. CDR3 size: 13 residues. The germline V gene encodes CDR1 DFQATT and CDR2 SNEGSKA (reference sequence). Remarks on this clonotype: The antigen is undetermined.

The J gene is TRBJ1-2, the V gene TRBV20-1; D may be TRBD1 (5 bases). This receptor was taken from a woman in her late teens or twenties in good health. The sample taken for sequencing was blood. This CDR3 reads CSAEGLANYGYTF. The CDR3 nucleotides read TGCAGTGCGGAGGGGTTAGCTAACTATGGCTACACCTTC.